The clone carrying this T cell receptor (beta chain) was counted many times. Its antigen is undetermined. The sample originates from a study of CD8 T cells in ankylosing spondylitis. Study outcomes and limitations: Prior work had noted some motif variants in reactive arthritis blood and synovial fluid. Characteristic of ankylosing spondylitis blood, it appeared, was a TCR beta motif comprising eight highly homologous variants. Disease-linked clones proved CD8+ and comparatively uncommon in peripheral blood. Clones linked to disease were reported to show significant enrichment in matched ankylosing spondylitis synovial fluid.

From germline, CDR1 is SGHRS and CDR2 YFSETQ. There are 15 residues in the CDR3. V lost 1 base and J 0 bases, leaving 10 bases between the germline ends. Molecular-barcoded quantitative 5'-RACE produced these TCR beta libraries. MiXCR, applied by TCRdb to the 5' RACE reads, yields one record per CDR3 protein. Of roughly 490,000 distinct CDR3 sequences listed, less than 6% are singletons. This receptor was identified in a male donor with ankylosing spondylitis. Sequencing was performed on blood, either unsorted or a sorted T cell fraction (not recorded which). The chain couples TRBV5-1 to TRBJ1-2; the D gene is possibly TRBD1 (6 bases). Here the CDR3 reads CASSLQGTSNYGYTF. The CDR3 DNA is TGCGCCAGCAGCTTGCAGGGGACATCTAACTATGGCTACACCTTC. The variable domain in full, with the rest retrieved from reference TRBV5-1 and TRBJ1-2, is KAGVTQTPRYLIKTRGQQVTLSCSPISGHRSVSWYQQTPGQGLQFLFEYFSETQRNKGNFPGRFSGRQFSNSRSEMNVSTLELGDSALYLCASSLQGTSNYGYTFGSGTRLTVV.